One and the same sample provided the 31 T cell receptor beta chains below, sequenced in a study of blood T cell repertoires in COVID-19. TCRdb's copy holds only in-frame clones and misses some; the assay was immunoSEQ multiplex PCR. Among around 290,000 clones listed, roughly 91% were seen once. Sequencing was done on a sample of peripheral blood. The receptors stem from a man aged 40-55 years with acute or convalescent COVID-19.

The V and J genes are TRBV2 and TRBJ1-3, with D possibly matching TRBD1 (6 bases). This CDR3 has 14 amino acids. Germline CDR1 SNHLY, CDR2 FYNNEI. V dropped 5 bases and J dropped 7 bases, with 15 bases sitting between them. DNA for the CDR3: TGTGCCAGCAGTACCCACAGGGAGGGGAACACCATATATTTT. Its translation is CASSTHREGNTIYF.

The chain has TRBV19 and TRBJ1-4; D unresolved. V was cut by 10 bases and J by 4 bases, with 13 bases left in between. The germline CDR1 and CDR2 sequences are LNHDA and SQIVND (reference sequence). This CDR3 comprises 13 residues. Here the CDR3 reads CATQRTFNEKLFF. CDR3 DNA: TGTGCCACCCAAAGGACTTTTAATGAAAAACTGTTTTTT.

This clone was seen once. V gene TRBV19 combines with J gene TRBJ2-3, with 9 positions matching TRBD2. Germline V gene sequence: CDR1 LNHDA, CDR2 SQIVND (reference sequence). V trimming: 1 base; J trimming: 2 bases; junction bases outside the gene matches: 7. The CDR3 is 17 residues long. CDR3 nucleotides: TGTGCCAGTAGTATAGGGGGGACTAGCCTACTCACAGATACGCAGTATTTT. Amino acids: CASSIGGTSLLTDTQYF.

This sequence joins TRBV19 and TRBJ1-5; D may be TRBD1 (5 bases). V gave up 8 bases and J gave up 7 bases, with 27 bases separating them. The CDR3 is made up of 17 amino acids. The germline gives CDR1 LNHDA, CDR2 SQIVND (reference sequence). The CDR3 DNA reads TGTGCCAGTGGAAGGGAAGGTTTTAATTGGGGCCGCCAGCCCCAGCATTTT. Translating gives CASGREGFNWGRQPQHF.

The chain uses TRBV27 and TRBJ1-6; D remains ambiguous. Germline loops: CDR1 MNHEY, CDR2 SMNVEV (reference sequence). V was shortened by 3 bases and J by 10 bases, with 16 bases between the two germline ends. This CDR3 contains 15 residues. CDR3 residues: CASSLGRFRWSPLHF. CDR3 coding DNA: TGTGCCAGCAGTTTGGGCCGCTTTAGGTGGTCACCCCTCCACTTT.

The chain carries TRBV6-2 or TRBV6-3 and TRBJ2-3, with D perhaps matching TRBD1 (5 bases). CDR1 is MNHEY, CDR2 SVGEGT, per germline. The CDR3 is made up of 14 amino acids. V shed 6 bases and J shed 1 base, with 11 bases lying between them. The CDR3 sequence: CASSFDRGTDTQYF. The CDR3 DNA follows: TGTGCCAGCAGCTTTGACAGAGGCACAGATACGCAGTATTTT.

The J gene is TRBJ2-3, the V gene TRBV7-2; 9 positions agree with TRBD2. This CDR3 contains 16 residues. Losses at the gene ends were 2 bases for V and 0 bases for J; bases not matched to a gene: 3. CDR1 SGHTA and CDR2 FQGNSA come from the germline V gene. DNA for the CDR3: TGTGCCAGCAGCTTATTAGCGGGGGCAAGCACAGATACGCAGTATTTT. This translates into CASSLLAGASTDTQYF.

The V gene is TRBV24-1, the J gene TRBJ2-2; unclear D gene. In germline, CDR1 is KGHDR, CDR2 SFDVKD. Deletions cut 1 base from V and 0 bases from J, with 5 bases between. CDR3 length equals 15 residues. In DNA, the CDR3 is TGTGCCACCAGTGATTTTAATGCGAACACCGGGGAGCTGTTTTTT. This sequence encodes CATSDFNANTGELFF.

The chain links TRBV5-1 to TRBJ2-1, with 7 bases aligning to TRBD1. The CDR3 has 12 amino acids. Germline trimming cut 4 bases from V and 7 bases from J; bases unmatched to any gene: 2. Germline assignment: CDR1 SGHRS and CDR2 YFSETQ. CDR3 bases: TGCGCCAGCAGCGTACAGGGGAATGAGCAGTTCTTC. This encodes CASSVQGNEQFF.

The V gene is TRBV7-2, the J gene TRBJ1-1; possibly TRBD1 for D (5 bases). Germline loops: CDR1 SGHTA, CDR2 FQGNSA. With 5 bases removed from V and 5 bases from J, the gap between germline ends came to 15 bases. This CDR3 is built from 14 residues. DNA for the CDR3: TGTGCCAGCAGCAACTCTTGGGGCGCGACTGAAGCTTTCTTT. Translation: CASSNSWGATEAFF.

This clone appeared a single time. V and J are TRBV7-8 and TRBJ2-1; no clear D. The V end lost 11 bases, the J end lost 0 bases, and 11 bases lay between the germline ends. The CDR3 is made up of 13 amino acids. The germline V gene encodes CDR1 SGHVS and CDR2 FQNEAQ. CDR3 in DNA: TGTGCCGCATCTCCGAGCTCCTACAATGAGCAGTTCTTC. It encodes CAASPSSYNEQFF.

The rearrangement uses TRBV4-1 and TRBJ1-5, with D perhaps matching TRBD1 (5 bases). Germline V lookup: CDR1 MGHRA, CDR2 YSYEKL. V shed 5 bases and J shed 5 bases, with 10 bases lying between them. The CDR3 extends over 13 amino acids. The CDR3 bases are TGCGCCAGCAGCACCAGGGAGGATCAGCCCCAGCATTTT. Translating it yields CASSTREDQPQHF.

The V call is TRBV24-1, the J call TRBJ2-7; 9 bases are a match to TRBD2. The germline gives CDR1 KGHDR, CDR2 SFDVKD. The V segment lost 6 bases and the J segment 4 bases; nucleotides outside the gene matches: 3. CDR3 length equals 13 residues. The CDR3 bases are TGTGCCACCAGTTTTAGCGGGGGTTACGAGCAGTACTTC. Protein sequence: CATSFSGGYEQYF.

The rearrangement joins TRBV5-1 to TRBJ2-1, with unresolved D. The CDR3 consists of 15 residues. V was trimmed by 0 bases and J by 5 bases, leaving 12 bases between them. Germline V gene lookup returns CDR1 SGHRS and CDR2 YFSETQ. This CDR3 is CASSLAASAHNEQFF. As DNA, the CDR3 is TGCGCCAGCAGCTTGGCCGCGTCCGCCCACAATGAGCAGTTCTTC. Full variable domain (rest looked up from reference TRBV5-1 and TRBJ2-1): KAGVTQTPRYLIKTRGQQVTLSCSPISGHRSVSWYQQTPGQGLQFLFEYFSETQRNKGNFPGRFSGRQFSNSRSEMNVSTLELGDSALYLCASSLAASAHNEQFFGPGTRLTVL.

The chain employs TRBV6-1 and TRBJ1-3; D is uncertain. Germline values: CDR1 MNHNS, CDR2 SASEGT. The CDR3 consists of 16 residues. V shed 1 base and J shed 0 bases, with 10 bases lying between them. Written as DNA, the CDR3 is TGTGCCAGCAGTGAAGGAGGGCCAAACTCTGGAAACACCATATATTTT. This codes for CASSEGGPNSGNTIYF.

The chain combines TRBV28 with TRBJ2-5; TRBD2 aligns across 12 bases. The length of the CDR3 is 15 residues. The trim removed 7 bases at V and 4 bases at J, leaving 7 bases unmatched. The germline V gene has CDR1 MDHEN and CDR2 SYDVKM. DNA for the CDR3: TGTGCCAGCACCCCTAGCGGGGGGGCGAGAGAGACCCAGTACTTC. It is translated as CASTPSGGARETQYF.

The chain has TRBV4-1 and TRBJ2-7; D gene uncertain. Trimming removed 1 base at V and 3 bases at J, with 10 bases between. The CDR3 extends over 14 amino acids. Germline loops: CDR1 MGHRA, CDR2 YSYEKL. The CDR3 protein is CASSQGKDFYEQYF. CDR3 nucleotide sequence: TGCGCCAGCAGCCAAGGTAAAGACTTCTACGAGCAGTACTTC.

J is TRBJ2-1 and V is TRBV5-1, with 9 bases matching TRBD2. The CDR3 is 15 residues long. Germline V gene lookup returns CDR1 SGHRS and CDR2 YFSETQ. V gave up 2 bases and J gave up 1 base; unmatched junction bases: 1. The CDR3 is CASSLTSGSYNEQFF. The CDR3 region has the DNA TGCGCCAGCAGCTTAACTAGCGGGTCCTACAATGAGCAGTTCTTC.

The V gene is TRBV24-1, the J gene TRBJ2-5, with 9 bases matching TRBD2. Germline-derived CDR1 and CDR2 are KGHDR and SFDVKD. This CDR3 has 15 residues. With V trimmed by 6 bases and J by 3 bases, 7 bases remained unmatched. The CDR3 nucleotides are TGTGCCACCAGTCCGGGACTAGCCTGGAAAGAGACCCAGTACTTC. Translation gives CATSPGLAWKETQYF.

The CDR3 sequence is CASTGGGLAGSSSYNEQFF. The CDR3 nucleotides read TGTGCCAGCACCGGCGGGGGACTAGCGGGAAGTAGCTCCTACAATGAGCAGTTCTTC. The V and J genes are TRBV28 and TRBJ2-1; 13 bases are shared with TRBD2. The junction had 12 bases not matched to a gene; V was cut back by 7 bases and J by 0 bases. This CDR3 comprises 19 residues. Per the germline V gene, CDR1 is MDHEN and CDR2 is SYDVKM. Full variable domain (missing parts from reference TRBV28 and TRBJ2-1): DVKVTQSSRYLVKRTGEKVFLECVQDMDHENMFWYRQDPGLGLRLIYFSYDVKMKEKGDIPEGYSVSREKKERFSLILESASTNQTSMYLCASTGGGLAGSSSYNEQFFGPGTRLTVL.

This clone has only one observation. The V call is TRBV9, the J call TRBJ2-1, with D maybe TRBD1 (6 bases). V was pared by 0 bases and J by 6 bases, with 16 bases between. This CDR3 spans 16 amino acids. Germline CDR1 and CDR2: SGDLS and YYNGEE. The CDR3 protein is CASSVGLEQGGNEQFF. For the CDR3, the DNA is TGTGCCAGCAGCGTAGGTCTTGAACAGGGCGGCAATGAGCAGTTCTTC.

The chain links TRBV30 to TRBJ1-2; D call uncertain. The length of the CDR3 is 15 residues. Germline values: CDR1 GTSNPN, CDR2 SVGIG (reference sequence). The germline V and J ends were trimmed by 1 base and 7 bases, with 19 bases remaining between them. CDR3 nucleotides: TGTGCCTGGAGTGAGACTATGGAGGGATGGGGTGGCTACACCTTC. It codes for CAWSETMEGWGGYTF. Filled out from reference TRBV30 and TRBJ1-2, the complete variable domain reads SQTIHQWPATLVQPVGSPLSLECTVEGTSNPNLYWYRQAAGRGLQLLFYSVGIGQISSEVPQNLSASRPQDRQFILSSKKLLLSDSGFYLCAWSETMEGWGGYTFGSGTRLTVV.

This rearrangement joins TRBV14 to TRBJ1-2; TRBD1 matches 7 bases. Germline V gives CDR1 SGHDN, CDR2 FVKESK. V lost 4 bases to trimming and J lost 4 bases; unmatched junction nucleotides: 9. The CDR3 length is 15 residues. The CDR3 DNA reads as TGTGCCAGCAGCCCCGACAGGGCGGCGCGCTATGGCTACACCTTC. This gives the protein CASSPDRAARYGYTF.

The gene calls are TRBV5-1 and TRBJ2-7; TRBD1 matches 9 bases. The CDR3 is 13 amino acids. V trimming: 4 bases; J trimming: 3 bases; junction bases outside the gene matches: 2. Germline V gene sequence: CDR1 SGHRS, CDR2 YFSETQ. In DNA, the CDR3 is TGCGCCAGCAGCGTGGACAGGGGCTACGAGCAGTACTTC. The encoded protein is CASSVDRGYEQYF.

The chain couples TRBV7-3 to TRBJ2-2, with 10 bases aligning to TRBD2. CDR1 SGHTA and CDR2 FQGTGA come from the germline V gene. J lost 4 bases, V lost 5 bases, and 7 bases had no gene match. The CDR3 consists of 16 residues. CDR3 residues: CASSPLAGGFTGELFF. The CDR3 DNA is TGTGCCAGCAGCCCTTTAGCGGGGGGTTTCACCGGGGAGCTGTTTTTT. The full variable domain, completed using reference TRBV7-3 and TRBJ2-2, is GAGVSQTPSNKVTEKGKYVELRCDPISGHTALYWYRQSLGQGPEFLIYFQGTGAADDSGLPNDRFFAVRPEGSVSTLKIQRTERGDSAVYLCASSPLAGGFTGELFFGEGSRLTVL.

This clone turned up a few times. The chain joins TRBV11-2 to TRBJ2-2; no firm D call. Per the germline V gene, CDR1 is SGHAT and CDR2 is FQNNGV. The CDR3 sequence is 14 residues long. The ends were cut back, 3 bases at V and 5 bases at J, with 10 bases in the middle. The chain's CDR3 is CASSFIERTGELFF. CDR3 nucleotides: TGTGCCAGCAGCTTTATTGAGCGAACCGGGGAGCTGTTTTTT. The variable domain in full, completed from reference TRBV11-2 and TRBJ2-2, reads EAGVAQSPRYKIIEKRQSVAFWCNPISGHATLYWYQQILGQGPKLLIQFQNNGVVDDSQLPKDRFSAERLKGVDSTLKIQPAKLEDSAVYLCASSFIERTGELFFGEGSRLTVL.

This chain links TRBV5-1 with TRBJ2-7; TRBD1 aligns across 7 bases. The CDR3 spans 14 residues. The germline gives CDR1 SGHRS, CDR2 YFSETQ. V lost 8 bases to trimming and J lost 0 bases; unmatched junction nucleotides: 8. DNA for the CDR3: TGCGCCAGATTGGTCGACAGGGACTCCTACGAGCAGTACTTC. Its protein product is CARLVDRDSYEQYF.

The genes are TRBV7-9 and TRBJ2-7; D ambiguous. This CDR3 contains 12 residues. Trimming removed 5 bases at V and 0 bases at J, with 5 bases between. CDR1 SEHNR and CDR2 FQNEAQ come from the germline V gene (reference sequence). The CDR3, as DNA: TGTGCCAGCAGCCTTAGCTCCTACGAGCAGTACTTC. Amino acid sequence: CASSLSSYEQYF.

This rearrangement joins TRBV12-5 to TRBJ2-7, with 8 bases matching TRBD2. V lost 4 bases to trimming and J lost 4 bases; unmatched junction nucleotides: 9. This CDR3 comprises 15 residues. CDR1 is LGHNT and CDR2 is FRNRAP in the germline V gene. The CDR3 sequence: CASGSGVAGYYEQYF. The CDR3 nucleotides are TGTGCTAGTGGTTCCGGGGTAGCGGGGTATTACGAGCAGTACTTC.

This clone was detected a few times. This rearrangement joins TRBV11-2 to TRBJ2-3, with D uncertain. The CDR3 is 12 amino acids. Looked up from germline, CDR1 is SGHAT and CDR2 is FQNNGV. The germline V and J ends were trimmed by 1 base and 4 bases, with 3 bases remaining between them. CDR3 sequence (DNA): TGTGCCAGCAGCTTAGCTTCAGATACGCAGTATTTT. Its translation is CASSLASDTQYF.

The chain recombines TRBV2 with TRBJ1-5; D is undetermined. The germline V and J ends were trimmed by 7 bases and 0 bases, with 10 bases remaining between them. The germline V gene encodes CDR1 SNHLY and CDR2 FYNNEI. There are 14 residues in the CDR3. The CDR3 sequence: CASTATISNQPQHF. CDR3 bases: TGTGCCAGCACCGCCACAATTAGCAATCAGCCCCAGCATTTT.